Sequencing of this T cell receptor (beta chain) was carried out in a study of tumor and adjacent non-tumor tissue in lung cancer. Study summary: The cohort had 12 adenocarcinoma, a couple of squamous cell and 1 small cell patients. Samples averaged about 3.8 million productive TCRbeta reads each. Overall study results and limits: In normal lung, the top 100 clones were significantly more dominant than in tumor. Patients with more diverse tumor TCRs had worse survival.

Per the germline V gene, CDR1 is KGHDR and CDR2 is SFDVKD. CDR3 size: 13 residues. TCRbeta libraries were built with three rounds of nested PCR, modified from ARM-PCR. One entry per CDR3 protein, called by TCRdb with MiXCR from the multiplex PCR reads. The sample lists approximately 66,000 distinct CDR3 sequences; about 61% were seen once. The template was RNA from unsorted bulk tissue. Distant lung tissue was collected more than 3 cm away from the tumor edge. Concerning this clonotype: Its antigen is as yet unknown. At one end, the junction sequence differs from germline, possibly due to a read error.

Sample: distant non-tumor lung tissue. The chain couples TRBV24-1 to TRBJ2-7, with D hard to call. This TCR derives from an older man with non-small cell lung cancer. CDR3 region: CTTSSADSYEQYF. DNA of the CDR3: TGTACCACCTCCTCCGCGGACTCCTACGAGCAGTACTTC.